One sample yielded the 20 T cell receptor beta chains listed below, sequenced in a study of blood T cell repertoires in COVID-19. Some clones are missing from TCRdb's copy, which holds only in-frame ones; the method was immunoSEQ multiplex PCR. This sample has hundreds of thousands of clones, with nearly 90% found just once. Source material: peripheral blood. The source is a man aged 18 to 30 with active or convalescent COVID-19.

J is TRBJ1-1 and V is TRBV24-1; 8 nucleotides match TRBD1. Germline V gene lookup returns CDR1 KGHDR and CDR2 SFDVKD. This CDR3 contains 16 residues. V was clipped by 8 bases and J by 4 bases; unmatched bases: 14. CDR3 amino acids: CATNTGQGALGTEAFF. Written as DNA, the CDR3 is TGTGCCACCAACACAGGGCAGGGGGCGTTAGGCACTGAAGCTTTCTTT.

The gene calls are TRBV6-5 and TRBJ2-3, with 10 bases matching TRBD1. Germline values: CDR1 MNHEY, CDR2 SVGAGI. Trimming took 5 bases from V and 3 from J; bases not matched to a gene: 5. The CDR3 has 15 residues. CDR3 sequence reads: CASSSRTGGTDTQYF. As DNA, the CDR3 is TGTGCCAGCAGTAGCCGGACAGGGGGGACAGATACGCAGTATTTT.

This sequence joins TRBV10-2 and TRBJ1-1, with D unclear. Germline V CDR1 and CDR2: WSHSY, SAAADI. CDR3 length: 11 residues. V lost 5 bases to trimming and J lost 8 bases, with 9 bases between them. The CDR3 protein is CASSSGYEAFF. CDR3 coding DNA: TGCGCCAGCAGTTCGGGGTACGAAGCTTTCTTT.

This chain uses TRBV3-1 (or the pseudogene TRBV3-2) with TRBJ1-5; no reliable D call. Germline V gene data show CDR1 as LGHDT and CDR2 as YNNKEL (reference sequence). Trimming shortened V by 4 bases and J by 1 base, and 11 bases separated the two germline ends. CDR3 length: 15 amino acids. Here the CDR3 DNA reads TGTGCCAGCAGCCCCCGTCGGGAAAGCAATCAGCCCCAGCATTTT. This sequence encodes CASSPRRESNQPQHF.

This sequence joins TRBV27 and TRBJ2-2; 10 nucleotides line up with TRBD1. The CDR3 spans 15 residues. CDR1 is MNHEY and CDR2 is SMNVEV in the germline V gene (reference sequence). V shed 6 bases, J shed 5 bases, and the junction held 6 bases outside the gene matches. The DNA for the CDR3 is TGTGCCAGCAGCCTACGACAGGGGGCGACCGGGGAGCTGTTTTTT. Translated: CASSLRQGATGELFF.

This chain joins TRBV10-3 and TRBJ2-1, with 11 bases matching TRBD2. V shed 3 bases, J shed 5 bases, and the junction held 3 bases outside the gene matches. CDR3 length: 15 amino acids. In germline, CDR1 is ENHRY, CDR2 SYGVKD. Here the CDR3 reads CAISETSGSNNEQFF. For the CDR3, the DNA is TGTGCCATCAGTGAAACTAGCGGGAGTAACAATGAGCAGTTCTTC.

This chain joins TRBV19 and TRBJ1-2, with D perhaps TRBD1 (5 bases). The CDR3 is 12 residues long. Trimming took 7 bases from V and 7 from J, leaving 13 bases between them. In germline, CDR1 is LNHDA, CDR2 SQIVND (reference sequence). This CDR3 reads CASNRGGLGYTF. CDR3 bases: TGTGCCAGTAACCGGGGGGGTCTTGGCTACACCTTC.

The CDR3 reads CSVQTVYGYTF. In DNA form, the CDR3 reads TGCAGCGTCCAGACAGTATATGGCTACACCTTC. This chain joins TRBV29-1 and TRBJ1-2; D is perhaps TRBD1 (5 bases). The ends were cut back, 6 bases at V and 5 bases at J, with 10 bases in the middle. CDR3 size: 11 residues. Germline CDR1 and CDR2: SQVTM and ANQGSEA.

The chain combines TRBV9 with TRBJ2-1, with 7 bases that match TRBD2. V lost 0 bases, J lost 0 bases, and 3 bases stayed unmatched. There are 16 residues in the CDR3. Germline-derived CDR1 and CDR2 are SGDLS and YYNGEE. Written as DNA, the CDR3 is TGTGCCAGCAGCGTAGGGGGCGGGAGCTCCTACAATGAGCAGTTCTTC. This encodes CASSVGGGSSYNEQFF.

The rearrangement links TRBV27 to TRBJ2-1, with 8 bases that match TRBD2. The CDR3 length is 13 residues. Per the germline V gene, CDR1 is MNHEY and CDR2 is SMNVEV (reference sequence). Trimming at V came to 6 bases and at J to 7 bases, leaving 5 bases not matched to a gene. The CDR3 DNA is TGTGCCAGCAGACTCTCGGGGGGGAATGAGCAGTTCTTC. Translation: CASRLSGGNEQFF.

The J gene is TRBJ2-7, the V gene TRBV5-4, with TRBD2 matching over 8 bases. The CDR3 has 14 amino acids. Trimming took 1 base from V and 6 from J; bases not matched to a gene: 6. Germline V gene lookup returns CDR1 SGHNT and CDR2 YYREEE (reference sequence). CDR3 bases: TGTGCCAGCAGCTTGTTGCGGGAGGCAGGCGAGCAGTACTTC. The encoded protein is CASSLLREAGEQYF.

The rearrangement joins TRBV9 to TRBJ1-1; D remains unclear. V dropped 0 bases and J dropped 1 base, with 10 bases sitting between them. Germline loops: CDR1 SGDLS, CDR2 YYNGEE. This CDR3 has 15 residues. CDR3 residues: CASSVGPGWNTEAFF. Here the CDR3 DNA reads TGTGCCAGCAGCGTAGGCCCAGGATGGAACACTGAAGCTTTCTTT.

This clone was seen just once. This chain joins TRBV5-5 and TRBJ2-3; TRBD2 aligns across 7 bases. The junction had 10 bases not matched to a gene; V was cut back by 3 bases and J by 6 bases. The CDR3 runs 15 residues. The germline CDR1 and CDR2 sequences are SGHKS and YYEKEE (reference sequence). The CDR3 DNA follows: TGTGCCAGCAGCTGGATAGCGGGCCCTTCGGATACGCAGTATTTT. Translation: CASSWIAGPSDTQYF.

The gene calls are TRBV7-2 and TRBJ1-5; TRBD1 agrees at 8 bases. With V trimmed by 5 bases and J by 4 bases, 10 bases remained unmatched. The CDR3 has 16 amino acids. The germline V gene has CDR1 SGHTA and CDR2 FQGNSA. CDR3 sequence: CASSSSGGGRNQPQHF. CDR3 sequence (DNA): TGTGCCAGCAGCAGTTCAGGGGGCGGTAGGAATCAGCCCCAGCATTTT.

The DNA of the CDR3 is TGTGCCAGCAGTTCCGGGGAGGGACAGGCCGACAATGAGCAGTTCTTC. The encoded protein is CASSSGEGQADNEQFF. The rearrangement joins TRBV28 to TRBJ2-1; D might be TRBD1 (8 bases). V shed 4 bases and J shed 5 bases, with 18 bases lying between them. This CDR3 contains 16 residues. The germline V gene encodes CDR1 MDHEN and CDR2 SYDVKM.

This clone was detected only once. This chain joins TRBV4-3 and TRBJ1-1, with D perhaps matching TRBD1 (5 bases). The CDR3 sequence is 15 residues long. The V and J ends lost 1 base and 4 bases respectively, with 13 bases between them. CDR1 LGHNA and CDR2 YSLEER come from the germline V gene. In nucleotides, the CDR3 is TGCGCCAGCAGCCAAGTGCGGGGGGAGGTCACTGAAGCTTTCTTT. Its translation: CASSQVRGEVTEAFF.

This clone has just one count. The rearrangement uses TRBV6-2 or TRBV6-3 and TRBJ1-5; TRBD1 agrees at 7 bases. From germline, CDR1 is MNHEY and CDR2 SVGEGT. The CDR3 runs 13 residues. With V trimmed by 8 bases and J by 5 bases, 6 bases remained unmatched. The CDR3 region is CASGQQGYQPQHF. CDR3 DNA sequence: TGTGCCAGCGGCCAACAGGGGTATCAGCCCCAGCATTTT.

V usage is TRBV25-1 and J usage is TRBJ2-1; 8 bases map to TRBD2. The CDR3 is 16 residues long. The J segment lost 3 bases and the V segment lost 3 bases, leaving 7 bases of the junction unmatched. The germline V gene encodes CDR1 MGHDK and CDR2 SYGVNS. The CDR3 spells CASSEASGGRYNEQFF. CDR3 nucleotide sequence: TGTGCCAGCAGTGAGGCCAGCGGGGGCCGCTACAATGAGCAGTTCTTC.

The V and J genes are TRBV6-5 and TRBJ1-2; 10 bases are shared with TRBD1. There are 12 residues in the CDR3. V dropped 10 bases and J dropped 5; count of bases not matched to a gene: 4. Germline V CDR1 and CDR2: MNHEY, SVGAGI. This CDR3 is CATGQGVYGYTF. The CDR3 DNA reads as TGTGCCACCGGACAGGGGGTATATGGCTACACCTTC.

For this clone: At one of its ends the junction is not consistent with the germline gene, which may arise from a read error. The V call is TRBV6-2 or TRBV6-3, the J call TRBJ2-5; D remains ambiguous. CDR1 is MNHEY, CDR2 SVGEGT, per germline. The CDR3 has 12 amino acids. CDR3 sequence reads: CASSYPPDRLNF. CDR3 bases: TGTGCCAGCAGTTACCCCCCGGATCGACTTAACTTC.